Each of the 20 T cell receptor beta chains below was sequenced from the same sample in a study of T cell responses to AZD1222 COVID-19 vaccine. The data were produced by immunoSEQ multiplex PCR, yet TCRdb's version contains in-frame clones alone and is incomplete. In the table there are roughly 93,000 clones, 89% of which are singletons. The starting material was peripheral blood, obtained on day 0 of AZD1222 vaccination. Receptor source: an adult in good health.

The genes are TRBV5-1 and TRBJ2-1; TRBD2 matches 14 bases. The germline CDR1 and CDR2 sequences are SGHRS and YFSETQ. The V and J ends lost 4 bases and 10 bases, in that order; junction bases with no gene match: 10. This CDR3 spans 16 amino acids. CDR3 residues: CASSPVAGLAGAEQFF. DNA of the CDR3: TGCGCCAGCAGCCCGGTCGCGGGACTAGCGGGGGCCGAGCAGTTCTTC.

This chain's CDR3 is CASSLEQGEEQYF. DNA for the CDR3: TGTGCCAGCAGTTTAGAGCAGGGTGAGGAGCAGTACTTC. This chain links TRBV28 with TRBJ2-7, with D perhaps TRBD1 (5 bases). Trimming removed 2 bases from V and 7 bases from J, with 12 bases in between. Germline CDR1 MDHEN, CDR2 SYDVKM. There are 13 residues in the CDR3. The variable domain in full, completed from reference TRBV28 and TRBJ2-7, reads DVKVTQSSRYLVKRTGEKVFLECVQDMDHENMFWYRQDPGLGLRLIYFSYDVKMKEKGDIPEGYSVSREKKERFSLILESASTNQTSMYLCASSLEQGEEQYFGPGTRLTVT.

This chain uses TRBV5-1 with TRBJ2-7; the D gene is possibly TRBD1 (6 bases). Germline V gene sequence: CDR1 SGHRS, CDR2 YFSETQ. The CDR3 contains 14 residues. V lost 4 bases to trimming and J lost 0 bases, with 11 bases between them. This chain's CDR3 is CASSEQGSSYEQYF. The CDR3 nucleotides are TGCGCCAGCAGCGAGCAGGGGAGCTCCTACGAGCAGTACTTC.

The CDR3 loop reads CASSEVWGNTEAFF. The CDR3 bases are TGTGCCAGCAGTGAAGTCTGGGGAAACACTGAAGCTTTCTTT. The chain couples TRBV6-1 to TRBJ1-1; D is unresolved. Deletions cut 1 base from V and 2 bases from J, with 8 bases between. The length of the CDR3 is 14 residues. In germline, CDR1 is MNHNS, CDR2 SASEGT.

This sequence joins TRBV18 and TRBJ2-7; D may match TRBD1 or TRBD2 (6 bases each). V was shortened by 0 bases and J by 6 bases, with 15 bases between the two germline ends. Germline assignment: CDR1 KGHSH and CDR2 LQKENI. The CDR3 totals 15 residues. DNA of the CDR3: TGTGCCAGCTCACCACCGCTCGGCAGGGGAGGCGAGCAGTACTTC. Its protein is CASSPPLGRGGEQYF.

The chain combines TRBV7-9 with TRBJ1-1; D uncertain. CDR3 length: 14 amino acids. Looked up from germline, CDR1 is SEHNR and CDR2 is FQNEAQ (reference sequence). V was clipped by 6 bases and J by 1 base, with 12 bases between them. CDR3 amino acids: CASRPGRENTEAFF. CDR3 bases: TGTGCCAGCAGACCTGGACGGGAGAACACTGAAGCTTTCTTT.

The chain uses TRBV7-2 and TRBJ2-5, with 9 positions matching TRBD1. Germline assignment: CDR1 SGHTA and CDR2 FQGNSA. V gave up 5 bases and J gave up 5 bases; unmatched junction bases: 9. CDR3 length: 15 residues. The CDR3 DNA reads as TGTGCCAGCAGCCAAGCACAGGGGGCCCGGGAGACCCAGTACTTC. It is translated as CASSQAQGARETQYF.

J is TRBJ2-3 and V is TRBV30, with D possibly being TRBD1 or TRBD2 (6 bases each). This CDR3 is 18 amino acids long. CDR1 is GTSNPN and CDR2 is SVGIG in the germline V gene (reference sequence). The V end lost 0 bases, the J end lost 3 bases, and 22 bases lay between the germline ends. The CDR3 is CAWSVRFGGGPWTDTQYF. CDR3 nucleotide sequence: TGTGCCTGGAGTGTAAGGTTTGGTGGGGGGCCCTGGACAGATACGCAGTATTTT.

The rearrangement joins TRBV4-1 to TRBJ1-1; D ambiguous. The germline CDR1 and CDR2 sequences are MGHRA and YSYEKL. V shed 0 bases and J shed 0 bases, with 20 bases lying between them. The CDR3 is made up of 19 amino acids. CDR3 protein: CASSQDFWAGYSMNTEAFF. The CDR3 DNA reads as TGCGCCAGCAGCCAAGATTTTTGGGCCGGGTACAGCATGAACACTGAAGCTTTCTTT.

The chain is built from TRBV5-4 and TRBJ1-3; D unclear. Germline CDR1 and CDR2: SGHNT and YYREEE (reference sequence). Trimming removed 4 bases at V and 2 bases at J, with 7 bases between. This CDR3 is built from 13 residues. The CDR3 bases are TGTGCCAGCAGCCCCTCCCCTGGAAACACCATATATTTT. Its protein is CASSPSPGNTIYF.

This clone has only one observation. This rearrangement joins TRBV5-6 to TRBJ2-3; 7 nucleotides match TRBD2. Germline trimming cut 6 bases from V and 1 base from J; bases unmatched to any gene: 2. This CDR3 has 13 residues. Germline V CDR1 and CDR2: SGHDT, YYEEEE. In DNA, the CDR3 is TGTGCCAGCACTGGGGGGGGCACAGATACGCAGTATTTT. Amino acid sequence: CASTGGGTDTQYF.

V usage is TRBV7-8 and J usage is TRBJ2-2, with TRBD2 identical over 11 bases. This CDR3 region has 17 residues. Trimming took 5 bases from V and 1 from J; bases not matched to a gene: 6. The germline V gene has CDR1 SGHVS and CDR2 FQNEAQ. CDR3 in DNA: TGTGCCAGCAGCCCGACCCTAGCGGGGGGGAACACCGGGGAGCTGTTTTTT. It codes for CASSPTLAGGNTGELFF. Complete variable domain (other parts from reference TRBV7-8 and TRBJ2-2): GAGVSQSPRYKVAKRGQDVALRCDPISGHVSLFWYQQALGQGPEFLTYFQNEAQLDKSGLPSDRFFAERPEGSVSTLKIQRTQQEDSAVYLCASSPTLAGGNTGELFFGEGSRLTVL.

The chain carries TRBV16 and TRBJ1-5; D is perhaps TRBD1 (5 bases). V dropped 0 bases and J dropped 2 bases, with 11 bases sitting between them. This CDR3 region has 16 residues. Per germline, CDR1 KGHSY and CDR2 FQNENV. CDR3 loop: CASSQSGGGGNQPQHF. CDR3 sequence (DNA): TGTGCCAGCAGCCAATCTGGAGGAGGGGGCAATCAGCCCCAGCATTTT.

J is TRBJ1-5 and V is TRBV19; 9 positions match TRBD1. CDR1 is LNHDA, CDR2 SQIVND, per germline (reference sequence). Losses at the gene ends were 9 bases for V and 0 bases for J; bases not matched to a gene: 9. CDR3 length: 16 residues. For the CDR3, the DNA is TGTGCCAGCAGGACAGGGGCGATTAATAGCAATCAGCCCCAGCATTTT. Protein: CASRTGAINSNQPQHF. Based on the CDR3 plus reference TRBV19 and TRBJ1-5, the full variable domain is DGGITQSPKYLFRKEGQNVTLSCEQNLNHDAMYWYRQDPGQGLRLIYYSQIVNDFQKGDIAEGYSVSREKKESFPLTVTSAQKNPTAFYLCASRTGAINSNQPQHFGDGTRLSIL.

The chain joins TRBV7-9 to TRBJ2-1, with 15 bases matching TRBD2. This CDR3 has 18 amino acids. After removal of 4 bases from V and 4 bases from J, the junction contained 8 bases not matched to a gene. Looked up from germline, CDR1 is SEHNR and CDR2 is FQNEAQ (reference sequence). The CDR3 region has the DNA TGTGCCAGCAGCTCCCGGACTAGCGGGGGGGCCAGTTACAATGAGCAGTTCTTC. Protein sequence: CASSSRTSGGASYNEQFF.

In regard to this clone: Other DNA sequences from this sample encode an identical CDR3 as well. The CDR3 spells CASSLGGLQETQYF. The CDR3 nucleotides are TGCGCCAGCAGCTTGGGGGGTCTTCAAGAGACCCAGTACTTC. The chain uses TRBV5-1 and TRBJ2-5; D not resolved. The CDR3 sequence is 14 residues long. Trimming shortened V by 0 bases and J by 2 bases, and 8 bases separated the two germline ends. The germline CDR1 and CDR2 sequences are SGHRS and YFSETQ.

This clone was recorded only once. The chain uses TRBV4-3 and TRBJ1-2; tentative D call: TRBD1 (5 bases). The CDR3 consists of 16 residues. From germline, CDR1 is LGHNA and CDR2 YSLEER. V dropped 1 base and J dropped 8 bases, with 20 bases sitting between them. CDR3 in DNA: TGCGCCAGCAGCCAAGTGAACCAAAGAAGGGGTGAAGGCTACACCTTC. Its translation is CASSQVNQRRGEGYTF.

The rearrangement uses TRBV5-4 and TRBJ2-2; D is ambiguous. CDR1 is SGHNT, CDR2 YYREEE, per germline (reference sequence). The CDR3 consists of 14 residues. Deletions cut 4 bases from V and 2 bases from J, with 9 bases between. DNA for the CDR3: TGTGCCAGCAGCCGAGACGGAAACACCGGGGAGCTGTTTTTT. It encodes CASSRDGNTGELFF. Supplemented by reference TRBV5-4 and TRBJ2-2, the full variable domain reads ETGVTQSPTHLIKTRGQQVTLRCSSQSGHNTVSWYQQALGQGPQFIFQYYREEENGRGNFPPRFSGLQFPNYSSELNVNALELDDSALYLCASSRDGNTGELFFGEGSRLTVL.

The chain's CDR3 is CSARLRQGYEQYF. CDR3 bases: TGCAGCGCTCGGCTTAGACAGGGCTACGAGCAGTACTTC. The chain couples TRBV29-1 to TRBJ2-7; TRBD1 matches 7 bases. The V and J ends lost 7 bases and 3 bases, in that order; junction bases with no gene match: 9. The CDR3 is made up of 13 amino acids. Per the germline V gene, CDR1 is SQVTM and CDR2 is ANQGSEA.

The CDR3 nucleotides are TGCGCCAGCAGCCCCGGGACAGCGGGAGAGACCCAGTACTTC. Encoded protein: CASSPGTAGETQYF. The chain uses TRBV5-1 and TRBJ2-5; D perhaps matches TRBD1 (7 bases). The CDR3 runs to 14 residues. CDR1 and CDR2 (germline): SGHRS, YFSETQ. V lost 4 bases, J lost 4 bases, and 14 bases lay in between.